The T cell receptor (beta chain) described here comes from a study of vaccination and CD4 T cells after COVID-19. Study-level information: The study collected post-vaccine samples a median roughly 71 days after dose two, with a range of 14 to 241. Samples from a few convalescent patients were taken at day 14 and days 161 to 241 post-vaccination. General study points: Clonotypes reactive to SARS-CoV-2 had a median that went up from approximately 21 to 40, but not significantly.

V dropped 3 bases and J dropped 5 bases, with 9 bases sitting between them. Germline lookup yields CDR1 KGHSH and CDR2 LQKENI. The CDR3 length is 13 residues. With the Oncomine TCR Beta short-read assay, DNA from cultured CD4+ T cells was sequenced. TCRdb recomputed calls from the PCR reads with MiXCR, one row per CDR3 protein. The sample yields more than 20,000 distinct CDR3 sequences, approximately 29% seen once. Time point reported: late sampling 161 to 241 days after vaccination in a few convalescent patients. Sample treatment: roughly 10-day PBMC culture with coronavirus spike peptide pools or control peptides (ViraFEST assay). To note about this clonotype: Its antigen remains unknown.

The chain is built from TRBV18 and TRBJ2-3; no clear D. This clonotype originated in a human donor who had recovered from COVID-19. Sequenced material: CD4+ T cells from blood, cultured in vitro, taken about 7 months after SARS-CoV-2 vaccination. CDR3 sequence: CASSPIPLDTQYF. For the CDR3, the DNA is TGTGCCAGCTCACCTATCCCCCTAGATACGCAGTATTTT.